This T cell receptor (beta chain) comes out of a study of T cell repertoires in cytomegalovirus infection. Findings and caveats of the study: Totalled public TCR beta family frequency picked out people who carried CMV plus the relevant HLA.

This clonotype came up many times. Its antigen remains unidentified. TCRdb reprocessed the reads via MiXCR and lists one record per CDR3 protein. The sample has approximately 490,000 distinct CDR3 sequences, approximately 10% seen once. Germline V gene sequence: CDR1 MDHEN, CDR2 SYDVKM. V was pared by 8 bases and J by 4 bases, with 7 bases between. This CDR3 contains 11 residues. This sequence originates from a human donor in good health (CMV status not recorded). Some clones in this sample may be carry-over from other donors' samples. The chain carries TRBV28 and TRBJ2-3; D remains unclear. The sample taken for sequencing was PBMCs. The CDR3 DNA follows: TGTGCCAGCCTCGGCCCAGATACGCAGTATTTT. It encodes CASLGPDTQYF.